Listed below are T cell receptor beta chains from one sample, sequenced in a study of molecular identifiers for immune sequencing clone quantification. Each CDR3 protein is one row after TCRdb ran MiXCR on the PCR reads. Of 400,000 to 600,000 distinct CDR3 sequences listed, 25% are singletons. Material: naive CD8+ T cells from blood, with Jurkat cell RNA spiked in. The receptor source for this set is a human donor in good health. Some libraries in this study had Jurkat cell RNA spiked in. The CDR3 runs from the conserved cysteine through the conserved F or W. Fields, in order: V gene, D gene, clone size, J gene, CDR3 protein, CDR3 DNA. D genes are given only for firm matches. Clone size is not always given. Where it is, it says once, few, many or a class for expanded clones.

TRBV12-3/TRBV12-4	NA	few	TRBJ2-2	CASSSTDTPGTGELFF	TGTGCCAGCAGTTCAACGGACACGCCAGGGACCGGGGAGCTGTTTTTT
TRBV12-3/TRBV12-4	TRBD1	NA	TRBJ1-1	CASSLSGSDRGGMNTEAFF	TGTGCCAGCAGTCTTAGTGGTTCAGACAGGGGTGGGATGAACACTGAAGCTTTCTTT
TRBV19	NA	few	TRBJ1-5	CASSIRTEISNQPQHF	TGTGCCAGTAGTATCCGAACAGAAATTAGCAATCAGCCCCAGCATTTT
TRBV4-3	TRBD2	many	TRBJ2-5	CASSQELWTSTETQYF	TGCGCCAGCAGCCAAGAGTTGTGGACTAGCACAGAGACCCAGTACTTC
TRBV4-1	NA	NA	TRBJ2-7	CASSQVKSYEQYF	TGCGCCAGCAGCCAAGTGAAGTCCTACGAGCAGTACTTC
TRBV30	NA	few	TRBJ2-5	CAWIVAETQYF	TGTGCCTGGATTGTCGCGGAGACCCAGTACTTC
TRBV6-6	NA	NA	TRBJ1-3	CASSYQSSGNTIYF	TGTGCCAGCAGTTACCAAAGCTCTGGAAACACCATATATTTT
TRBV9	NA	many	TRBJ2-3	CASSVDDVTQYF	TGTGCCAGCAGCGTAGATGACGTTACGCAGTATTTT
TRBV7-9	NA	few	TRBJ2-2	CASSPRLEAGELFF	TGTGCCAGCAGCCCCCGGTTGGAGGCCGGGGAGCTGTTTTTT
TRBV4-3	NA	NA	TRBJ2-2	CASSQGGPLGAGELFF	TGCGCCAGCAGCCAAGGGGGTCCTCTGGGGGCCGGGGAGCTGTTTTTT
TRBV20-1	TRBD2	few	TRBJ2-3	CSAQSGTSATDTQYF	TGCAGTGCCCAATCCGGGACTAGCGCCACAGATACGCAGTATTTT
TRBV19	NA	many	TRBJ2-7	CASSMGQGFSYEQYF	TGTGCCAGTAGTATGGGGCAGGGATTCTCCTACGAGCAGTACTTC
TRBV4-1	NA	few	TRBJ2-3	CASSRWESSADTQYF	TGCGCCAGCAGTAGGTGGGAGAGTAGCGCAGATACGCAGTATTTT
TRBV19	NA	NA	TRBJ1-2	CASSIVPGDTGGYTF	TGTGCCAGTAGTATTGTCCCAGGGGACACGGGAGGCTACACCTTC
TRBV7-6	TRBD2	NA	TRBJ2-3	CASSHLAGASGSTDTQYF	TGTGCCAGCAGCCACCTAGCGGGAGCATCCGGTTCTACAGATACGCAGTATTTT
TRBV28	TRBD1	NA	TRBJ1-5	CASSDRGGQPQHF	TGTGCCAGCAGCGACAGGGGCGGTCAGCCCCAGCATTTT
TRBV27	TRBD2	few	TRBJ2-7	CASSYLAGRSDEQYF	TGTGCCAGCAGTTATCTAGCGGGAAGGTCTGACGAGCAGTACTTC
TRBV9	NA	NA	TRBJ2-3	CASSPLLAQGDTQYF	TGTGCCAGCAGCCCCCTTCTGGCTCAGGGGGATACGCAGTATTTT
TRBV7-6	TRBD1	NA	TRBJ1-5	CASSFRGQGRRPQHF	TGTGCCAGCAGCTTTAGGGGACAGGGTCGAAGGCCCCAGCATTTT
TRBV28	NA	NA	TRBJ2-6	CASSLGGANALTF	TGTGCCAGCAGTTTAGGTGGGGCCAACGCCCTGACTTTC
TRBV10-2	NA	NA	TRBJ1-1	CASSDYTMNTEAFF	TGCGCCAGCAGCGACTACACAATGAACACTGAAGCTTTCTTT
TRBV29-1	NA	NA	TRBJ2-7	CSVGGENSYEQYF	TGCAGCGTTGGAGGGGAAAACTCCTACGAGCAGTACTTC